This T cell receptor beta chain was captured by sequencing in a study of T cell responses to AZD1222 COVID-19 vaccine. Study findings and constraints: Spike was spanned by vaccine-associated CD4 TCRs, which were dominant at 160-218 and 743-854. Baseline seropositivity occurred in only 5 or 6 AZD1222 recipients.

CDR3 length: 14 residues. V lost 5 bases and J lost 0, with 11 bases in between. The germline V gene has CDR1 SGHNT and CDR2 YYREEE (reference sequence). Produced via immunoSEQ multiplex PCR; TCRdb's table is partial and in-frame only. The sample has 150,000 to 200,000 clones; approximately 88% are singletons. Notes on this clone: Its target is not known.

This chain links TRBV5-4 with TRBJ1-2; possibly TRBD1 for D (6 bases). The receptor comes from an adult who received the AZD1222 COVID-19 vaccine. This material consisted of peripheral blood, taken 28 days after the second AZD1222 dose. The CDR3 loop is CASRTQGANYGYTF. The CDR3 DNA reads TGTGCCAGCAGAACACAGGGTGCTAACTATGGCTACACCTTC.